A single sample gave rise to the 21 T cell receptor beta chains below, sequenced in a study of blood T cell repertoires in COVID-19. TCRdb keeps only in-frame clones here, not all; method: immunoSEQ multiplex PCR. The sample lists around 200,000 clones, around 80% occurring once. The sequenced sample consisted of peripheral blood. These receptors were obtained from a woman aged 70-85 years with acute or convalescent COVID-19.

The CDR3 loop is CASSPLGDRANTEAFF. For the CDR3, the DNA is TGTGCCAGCAGTCCCCTTGGGGACAGGGCGAACACTGAAGCTTTCTTT. This sequence joins TRBV27 and TRBJ1-1; TRBD1 agrees at 9 bases. The germline V gene has CDR1 MNHEY and CDR2 SMNVEV (reference sequence). This CDR3 has 16 amino acids. The V gene end was trimmed by 5 bases and the J gene end by 1 base; junction bases not matched to a gene: 8.

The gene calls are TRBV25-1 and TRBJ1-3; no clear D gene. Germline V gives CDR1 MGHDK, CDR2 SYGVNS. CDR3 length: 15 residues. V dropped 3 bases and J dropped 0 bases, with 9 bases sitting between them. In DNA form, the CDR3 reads TGTGCCAGCAGTGAGGGAGGGAGCTCTGGAAACACCATATATTTT. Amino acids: CASSEGGSSGNTIYF.

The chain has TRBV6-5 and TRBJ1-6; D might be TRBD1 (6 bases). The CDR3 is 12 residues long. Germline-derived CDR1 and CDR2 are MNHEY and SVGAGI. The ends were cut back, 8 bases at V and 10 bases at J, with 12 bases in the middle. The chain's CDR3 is CASQGRESPLHF. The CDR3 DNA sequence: TGTGCCAGCCAGGGGAGGGAATCACCCCTCCACTTT.

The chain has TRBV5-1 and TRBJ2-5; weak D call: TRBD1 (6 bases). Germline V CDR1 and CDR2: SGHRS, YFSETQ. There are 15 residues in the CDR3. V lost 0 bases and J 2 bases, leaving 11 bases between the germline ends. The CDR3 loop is CASSLDGTPQETQYF. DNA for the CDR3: TGCGCCAGCAGCTTGGACGGGACACCGCAAGAGACCCAGTACTTC.

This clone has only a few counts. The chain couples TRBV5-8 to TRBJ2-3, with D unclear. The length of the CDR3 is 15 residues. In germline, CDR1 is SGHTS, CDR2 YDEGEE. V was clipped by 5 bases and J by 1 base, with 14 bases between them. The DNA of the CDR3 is TGTGCCAGCAGTCCTGCGTGGGCCCGCACAGATACGCAGTATTTT. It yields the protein CASSPAWARTDTQYF. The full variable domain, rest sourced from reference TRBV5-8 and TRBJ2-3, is EAGVTQSPTHLIKTRGQQATLRCSPISGHTSVYWYQQALGLGLQFLLWYDEGEERNRGNFPPRFSGRQFPNYSSELNVNALELEDSALYLCASSPAWARTDTQYFGPGTRLTVL.

The chain's CDR3 is CASSQRTGGTVQETQYF. For the CDR3, the DNA is TGTGCCAGCAGCCAAAGGACAGGGGGCACAGTTCAAGAGACCCAGTACTTC. The chain is built from TRBV14 and TRBJ2-5, with TRBD1 matching over 11 bases. The CDR3 spans 17 residues. Trimming removed 2 bases from V and 2 bases from J; junction bases left unmatched: 7. Per the germline V gene, CDR1 is SGHDN and CDR2 is FVKESK.

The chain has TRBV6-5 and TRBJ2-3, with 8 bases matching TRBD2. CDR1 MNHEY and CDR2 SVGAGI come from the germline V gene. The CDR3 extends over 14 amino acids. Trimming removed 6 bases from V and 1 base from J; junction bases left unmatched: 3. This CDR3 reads CASRRAGGTDTQYF. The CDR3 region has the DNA TGTGCCAGCAGACGAGCGGGAGGCACAGATACGCAGTATTTT.

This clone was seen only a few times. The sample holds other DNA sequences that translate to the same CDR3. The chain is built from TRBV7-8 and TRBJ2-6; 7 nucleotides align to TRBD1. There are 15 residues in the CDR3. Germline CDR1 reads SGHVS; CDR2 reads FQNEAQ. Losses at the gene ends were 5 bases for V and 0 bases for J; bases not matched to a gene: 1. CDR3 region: CASSRDSSGANVLTF. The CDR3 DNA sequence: TGTGCCAGCAGCCGGGACAGCTCTGGGGCCAACGTCCTGACTTTC.

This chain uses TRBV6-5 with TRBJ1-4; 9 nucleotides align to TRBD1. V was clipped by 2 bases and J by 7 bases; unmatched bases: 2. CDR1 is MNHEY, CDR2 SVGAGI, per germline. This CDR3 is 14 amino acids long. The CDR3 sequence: CASSYGTGTEKLFF. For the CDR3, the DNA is TGTGCCAGCAGTTACGGGACAGGGACTGAAAAACTGTTTTTT.

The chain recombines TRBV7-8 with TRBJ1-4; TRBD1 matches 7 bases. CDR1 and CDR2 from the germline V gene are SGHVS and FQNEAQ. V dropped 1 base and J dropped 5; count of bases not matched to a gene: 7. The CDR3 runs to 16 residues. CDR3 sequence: CASSLVTGVKNEKLFF. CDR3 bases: TGTGCCAGCAGCTTAGTAACAGGGGTTAAGAATGAAAAACTGTTTTTT.

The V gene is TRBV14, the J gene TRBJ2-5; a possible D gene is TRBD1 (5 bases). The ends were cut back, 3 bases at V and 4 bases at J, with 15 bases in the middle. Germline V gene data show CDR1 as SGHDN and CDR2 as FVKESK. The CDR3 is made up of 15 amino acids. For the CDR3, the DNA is TGTGCCAGCAGCCAGGGCCAGGGTTTAGGAGAGACCCAGTACTTC. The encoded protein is CASSQGQGLGETQYF.

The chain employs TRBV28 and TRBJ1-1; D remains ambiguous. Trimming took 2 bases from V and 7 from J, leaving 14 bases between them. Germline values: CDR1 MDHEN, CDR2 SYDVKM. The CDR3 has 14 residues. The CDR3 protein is CASSLSLWRREAFF. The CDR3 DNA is TGTGCCAGCAGTTTAAGCTTATGGAGGCGTGAAGCTTTCTTT.

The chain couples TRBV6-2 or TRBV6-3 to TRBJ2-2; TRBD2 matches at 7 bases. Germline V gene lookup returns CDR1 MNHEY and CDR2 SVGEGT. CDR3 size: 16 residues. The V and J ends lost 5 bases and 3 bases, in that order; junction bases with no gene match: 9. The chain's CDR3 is CASSPRLAGYTGELFF. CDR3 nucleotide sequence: TGTGCCAGCAGTCCCCGACTAGCTGGATACACCGGGGAGCTGTTTTTT.

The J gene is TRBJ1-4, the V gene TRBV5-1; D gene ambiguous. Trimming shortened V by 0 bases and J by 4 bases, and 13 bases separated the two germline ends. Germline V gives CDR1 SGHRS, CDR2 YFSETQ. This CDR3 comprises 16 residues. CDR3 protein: CASSLGAQAGNEKLFF. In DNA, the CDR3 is TGCGCCAGCAGCTTGGGCGCCCAAGCGGGTAATGAAAAACTGTTTTTT.

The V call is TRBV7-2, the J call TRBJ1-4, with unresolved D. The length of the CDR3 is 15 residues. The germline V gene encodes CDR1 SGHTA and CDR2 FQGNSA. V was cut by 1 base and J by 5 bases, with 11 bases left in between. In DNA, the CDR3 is TGTGCCAGCAGCTTAGGCGGGAACTGGAATGAAAAACTGTTTTTT. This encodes CASSLGGNWNEKLFF.

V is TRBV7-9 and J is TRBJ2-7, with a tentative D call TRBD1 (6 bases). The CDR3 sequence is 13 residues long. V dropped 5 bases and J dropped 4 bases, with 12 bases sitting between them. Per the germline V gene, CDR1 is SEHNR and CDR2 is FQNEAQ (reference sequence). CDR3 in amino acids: CASSIQGPYEQYF. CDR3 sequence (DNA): TGTGCCAGCAGCATACAGGGTCCTTACGAGCAGTACTTC.

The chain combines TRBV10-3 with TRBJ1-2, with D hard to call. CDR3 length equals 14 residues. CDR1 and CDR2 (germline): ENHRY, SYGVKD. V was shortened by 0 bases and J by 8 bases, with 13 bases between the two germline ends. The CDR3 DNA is TGTGCCATCAGTGAGTCCAGCAGTCCGAGGGGCTACACCTTC. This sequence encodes CAISESSSPRGYTF.

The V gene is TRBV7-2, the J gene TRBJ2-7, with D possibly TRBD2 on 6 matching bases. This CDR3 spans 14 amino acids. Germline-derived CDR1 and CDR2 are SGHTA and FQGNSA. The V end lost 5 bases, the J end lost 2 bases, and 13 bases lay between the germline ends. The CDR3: CASSKRTGAYEQYF. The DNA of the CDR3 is TGTGCCAGCAGCAAGAGGACGGGGGCCTACGAGCAGTACTTC.

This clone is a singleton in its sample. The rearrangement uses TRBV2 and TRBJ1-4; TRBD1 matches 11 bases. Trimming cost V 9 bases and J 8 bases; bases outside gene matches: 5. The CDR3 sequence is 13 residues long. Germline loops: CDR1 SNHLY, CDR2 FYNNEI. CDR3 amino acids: CASTGQGAEKLFF. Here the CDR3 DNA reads TGTGCCAGTACCGGACAGGGGGCAGAAAAACTGTTTTTT.

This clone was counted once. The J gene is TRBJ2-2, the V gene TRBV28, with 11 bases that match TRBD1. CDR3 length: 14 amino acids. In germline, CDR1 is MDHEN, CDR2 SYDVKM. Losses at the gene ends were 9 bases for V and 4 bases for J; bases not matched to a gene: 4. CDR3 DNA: TGTGCCAGTAGGGGACAGGGGGGCACCGGGGAGCTGTTTTTT. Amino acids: CASRGQGGTGELFF.

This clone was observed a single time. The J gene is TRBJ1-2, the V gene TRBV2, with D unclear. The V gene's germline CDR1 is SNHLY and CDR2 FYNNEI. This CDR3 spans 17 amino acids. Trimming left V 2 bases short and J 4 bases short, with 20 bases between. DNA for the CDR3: TGTGCCAGCAGTGAACGGGAGCTAAGACGCGACCTCTATGGCTACACCTTC. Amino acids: CASSERELRRDLYGYTF. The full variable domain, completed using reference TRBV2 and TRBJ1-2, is EPEVTQTPSHQVTQMGQEVILRCVPISNHLYFYWYRQILGQKVEFLVSFYNNEISEKSEIFDDQFSVERPDGSNFTLKIRSTKLEDSAMYFCASSERELRRDLYGYTFGSGTRLTVV.